This T cell receptor beta chain emerged from a study of shared clonotypes between healthy human individuals. The naive CD8 subset, CD45RO-negative cells positively selected for CCR7, excluded terminally differentiated effector memory CD45RA+ cells. Generated by immunoSEQ multiplex PCR, the TCRdb table keeps only in-frame clones and is missing some. This table has around 2,000,000 clones, over 85% appearing once. The germline V gene has CDR1 SGHDN and CDR2 FVKESK. The CDR3 runs to 15 residues. V dropped 9 bases and J dropped 2; count of bases not matched to a gene: 5. V is TRBV14 and J is TRBJ2-2; TRBD1 matches at 11 bases. The TCR was taken from a man aged 18-30 years in good health. The source material was naive CD8+ T cells sorted from blood. In DNA form, the CDR3 reads TGTGCCAGTGCGGGACAGGGGGTCAACACCGGGGAGCTGTTTTTT. As protein: CASAGQGVNTGELFF.